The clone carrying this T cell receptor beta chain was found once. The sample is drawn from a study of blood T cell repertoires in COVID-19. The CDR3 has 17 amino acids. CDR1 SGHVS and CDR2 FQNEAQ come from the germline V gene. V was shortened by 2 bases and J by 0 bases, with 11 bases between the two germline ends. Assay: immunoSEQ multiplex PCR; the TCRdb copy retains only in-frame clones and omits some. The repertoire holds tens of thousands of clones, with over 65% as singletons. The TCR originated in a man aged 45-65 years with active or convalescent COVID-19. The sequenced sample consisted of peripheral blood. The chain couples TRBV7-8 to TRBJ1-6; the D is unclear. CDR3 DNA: TGTGCCAGCAGCTTAACCGGAGGGAGCTCCTATAATTCACCCCTCCACTTT. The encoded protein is CASSLTGGSSYNSPLHF.